This paragraph reports one T cell receptor (beta chain). Authors' methods: Amplification of reference gene primers was used by the study to estimate nucleated cell counts. Produced via immunoSEQ multiplex PCR; TCRdb's table is partial and in-frame only. V and J calls and clone size are as listed in that table; D and trimming were resolved from the DNA. The sample has approximately 300,000 clones, around 89% seen once. This sample stems from a study of blood T cell repertoires in COVID-19. Study-wide context: Samples representing acute and convalescent COVID-19 were sourced from the United States, Italy and Spain. Nucleic acid was either cDNA or gDNA, and it came from T cells, B-cell-depleted T cells, or PBMCs.

The TCR originated in a man aged 35 to 55 with acute or convalescent COVID-19. Sequenced material: peripheral blood.

CDR3 DNA: TGTGCCAGCAGCTTAAGGCAGGGAACTGAAGCTTTCTTT. This codes for CASSLRQGTEAFF. The gene calls are TRBV7-9 and TRBJ1-1; possibly TRBD1 for D (5 bases). In germline, CDR1 is SEHNR, CDR2 FQNEAQ (reference sequence). CDR3 length: 13 residues. Trimming removed 2 bases from V and 5 bases from J, with 9 bases in between.